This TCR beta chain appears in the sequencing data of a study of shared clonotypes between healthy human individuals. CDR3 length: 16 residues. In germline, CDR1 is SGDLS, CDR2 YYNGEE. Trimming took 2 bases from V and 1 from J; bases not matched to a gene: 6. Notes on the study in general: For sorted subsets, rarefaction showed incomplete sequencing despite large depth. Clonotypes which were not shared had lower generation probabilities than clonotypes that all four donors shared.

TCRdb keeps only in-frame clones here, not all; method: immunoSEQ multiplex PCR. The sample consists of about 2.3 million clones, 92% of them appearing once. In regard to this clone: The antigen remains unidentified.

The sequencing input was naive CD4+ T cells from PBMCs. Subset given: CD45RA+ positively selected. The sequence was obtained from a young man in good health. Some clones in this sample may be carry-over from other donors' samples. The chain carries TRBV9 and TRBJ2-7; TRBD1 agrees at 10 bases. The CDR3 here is CASSVREGQGSYEQYF. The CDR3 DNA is TGTGCCAGCAGCGTCCGGGAGGGACAGGGGTCCTACGAGCAGTACTTC.